This is a list of T cell receptor beta chains from one sample in a study of identical twins. Via MiXCR, TCRdb re-called the 5' RACE reads, giving one row per CDR3 protein. Among 750,000 to 950,000 distinct CDR3 sequences, approximately 13% were seen once, and the ten largest hold roughly 1.6%. The same sample was also used in a study of yellow fever vaccine responses in identical twins.

Sequencing was performed on PBMCs. The receptor source for this set is a woman in her late teens or twenties in good health. The CDR3 runs from the conserved cysteine through the conserved F or W. Each record gives: clone size, J gene, V gene, D gene, CDR3 DNA, CDR3 protein. The D gene is left open where the match is weak. Rows give clone size only sometimes, using once, few, many, or a class for an expanded clone.

clone size: NA
J gene: TRBJ1-4
V gene: TRBV6-1
D gene: NA
CDR3 DNA: TGTGCCAGCAGTAAATTTTACAGAACAACTAATGAAAAACTGTTTTTT
CDR3 protein: CASSKFYRTTNEKLFF

clone size: many
J gene: TRBJ2-3
V gene: TRBV11-3
D gene: NA
CDR3 DNA: TGTGCCAGCCGACAGGTCACAGATACGCAGTATTTT
CDR3 protein: CASRQVTDTQYF

clone size: once
J gene: TRBJ2-7
V gene: TRBV20-1
D gene: NA
CDR3 DNA: TGCAGTGCTAGAGATCGGAGAGGGAGAATTTACGAGCAGTACTTC
CDR3 protein: CSARDRRGRIYEQYF

clone size: few
J gene: TRBJ2-2
V gene: TRBV7-9
D gene: NA
CDR3 DNA: TGTGCCAGCAGCTTGAGAAGGGGATCCACCGGGGAGCTGTTTTTT
CDR3 protein: CASSLRRGSTGELFF

clone size: NA
J gene: TRBJ2-4
V gene: TRBV11-2
D gene: NA
CDR3 DNA: TGTGCCAGCAGCTTCGGCAGAGAAAACATTCAGTACTTC
CDR3 protein: CASSFGRENIQYF

clone size: NA
J gene: TRBJ2-1
V gene: TRBV28
D gene: TRBD2
CDR3 DNA: TGTGCCAGCAGGTTAGGGACTAGCGGGAGGAGCTCCTACAATGAGCAGTTCTTC
CDR3 protein: CASRLGTSGRSSYNEQFF

clone size: many
J gene: TRBJ2-1
V gene: TRBV5-6
D gene: NA
CDR3 DNA: TGTGCCAGCAGCTACACAGGGAGCTCCTACAATGAGCAGTTCTTC
CDR3 protein: CASSYTGSSYNEQFF

clone size: NA
J gene: TRBJ2-2
V gene: TRBV5-5
D gene: NA
CDR3 DNA: TGTACCAGCAGCTTGTTTCCAGGGAACACCGGGGAGCTGTTTTTT
CDR3 protein: CTSSLFPGNTGELFF

clone size: many
J gene: TRBJ2-7
V gene: TRBV7-9
D gene: TRBD1
CDR3 DNA: TGTGCCAGCAGCTCCACCGGGACAGGGTCCTACGAGCAGTACTTC
CDR3 protein: CASSSTGTGSYEQYF

clone size: NA
J gene: TRBJ2-1
V gene: TRBV2
D gene: TRBD2
CDR3 DNA: TGTGCCAGCAGCCCCCCACCCCCGGCACTAGCGGGATTTGAGCAGTTCTTC
CDR3 protein: CASSPPPPALAGFEQFF

clone size: few
J gene: TRBJ2-5
V gene: TRBV29-1
D gene: TRBD1
CDR3 DNA: TGCAGCGTTTGGACAGGTCTCGCGGAGACCCAGTACTTC
CDR3 protein: CSVWTGLAETQYF

clone size: NA
J gene: TRBJ2-1
V gene: TRBV20-1
D gene: TRBD1
CDR3 DNA: TGCAGTGCTCCTAAGACAGGGGGCGTCTTC
CDR3 protein: CSAPKTGGVF